This entry concerns a single TCR beta chain. Its specificity is not known. These data come from a study of cytomegalovirus exposure and HLA in healthy donors. Study observations and caveats: The investigators catalogued some 150 TCR beta chains as cytomegalovirus-associated. Earlier results showed most TCR beta V segments being productive about 87% or about 30% of the time.

It was with 60 Vbeta and 13 Jbeta primers that the PCR ran. The repertoire was sequenced with immunoSEQ multiplex PCR; TCRdb's copy has only in-frame clones and lacks some. The repertoire holds about 86,000 clones, with approximately 70% as singletons. Trimming left V 2 bases short and J 0 bases short, with 11 bases between. Germline CDR1 LNHNV, CDR2 YYDKDF (reference sequence). CDR3 length equals 16 residues. The TCR comes from a man aged 55 to 70 in good health and CMV-seronegative. This chain connects TRBV15 to TRBJ1-5; the D gene is possibly TRBD1 (5 bases). Specimen: PBMCs. The CDR3 DNA sequence: TGTGCCACCAGCAGAAAAACAGGCTATAGCAATCAGCCCCAGCATTTT. Translating it yields CATSRKTGYSNQPQHF.